Below, 20 T cell receptor beta chains from the same sample are listed, as sequenced in a study of cytomegalovirus exposure and HLA in healthy donors. The PCR contained 60 Vbeta and 13 Jbeta primers. TCRdb keeps only in-frame clones here, not all; method: immunoSEQ multiplex PCR. The sample includes 70,000 to 100,000 clones, roughly 69% of them seen just once. Sequenced: PBMCs. Source of these receptors: a man aged 45-60 years in good health and CMV-seronegative.

The table lists this clone with a few counts. The chain employs TRBV7-2 and TRBJ2-5; D might be TRBD2 (6 bases). V was shortened by 5 bases and J by 5 bases, with 12 bases between the two germline ends. The CDR3 is 13 residues long. CDR1 is SGHTA and CDR2 is FQGNSA in the germline V gene. CDR3 DNA sequence: TGTGCCAGCAGCCTCCACGGGGGTGAGACCCAGTACTTC. This translates into CASSLHGGETQYF.

This clone has just one count. The rearrangement joins TRBV6-1 to TRBJ2-3; perhaps TRBD1 as D (5 bases). Germline V gene lookup returns CDR1 MNHNS and CDR2 SASEGT. V lost 10 bases and J lost 0, with 11 bases in between. The CDR3 runs to 13 residues. CDR3: CATKDKSTDTQYF. The CDR3 DNA follows: TGTGCCACCAAGGACAAGAGCACAGATACGCAGTATTTT.

The genes are TRBV7-2 and TRBJ2-2, with 7 bases lining up with TRBD2. Germline trimming cut 2 bases from V and 6 bases from J; bases unmatched to any gene: 3. The CDR3 is made up of 14 amino acids. Germline-derived CDR1 and CDR2 are SGHTA and FQGNSA. The CDR3 loop is CASSLWGRAGELFF. CDR3 nucleotides: TGTGCCAGCAGCTTATGGGGGAGGGCCGGGGAGCTGTTTTTT. The entire variable domain, with the rest obtained from reference TRBV7-2 and TRBJ2-2, is as follows: GAGVSQSPSNKVTEKGKDVELRCDPISGHTALYWYRQSLGQGLEFLIYFQGNSAPDKSGLPSDRFSAERTGGSVSTLTIQRTQQEDSAVYLCASSLWGRAGELFFGEGSRLTVL.

This clone turned up a few times. The chain links TRBV6-1 to TRBJ1-1; unclear D gene. The CDR3 is 15 amino acids. V lost 6 bases, J lost 1 base, and 15 bases lay in between. Looked up from germline, CDR1 is MNHNS and CDR2 is SASEGT. CDR3 protein: CASSAPGNRNTEAFF. CDR3 bases: TGTGCCAGCAGCGCCCCAGGTAACCGGAACACTGAAGCTTTCTTT.

This chain joins TRBV7-8 and TRBJ1-5; D may be TRBD1 (5 bases). Germline CDR1 is SGHVS and CDR2 is FQNEAQ. The V gene lost 5 bases and the J gene lost 3 bases, with 20 bases spanning the gap. This CDR3 is 17 amino acids long. CDR3 sequence reads: CASSRSLTPGPNQPQHF. CDR3 DNA: TGTGCCAGCAGCCGCTCCCTTACACCAGGGCCCAATCAGCCCCAGCATTTT.

J is TRBJ1-5 and V is TRBV6-6; D ambiguous. This CDR3 is 16 amino acids long. Trimming took 2 bases from V and 0 from J, leaving 11 bases between them. Germline V gene sequence: CDR1 MNHNY, CDR2 SVGAGI (reference sequence). CDR3: CASSYGWRFSNQPQHF. The CDR3 DNA sequence: TGTGCCAGCAGTTACGGGTGGCGGTTTAGCAATCAGCCCCAGCATTTT.

The gene calls are TRBV5-1 and TRBJ2-2; D gene unclear. Germline-derived CDR1 and CDR2 are SGHRS and YFSETQ. V lost 0 bases and J 0 bases, leaving 6 bases between the germline ends. This CDR3 has 15 amino acids. The CDR3, as DNA: TGCGCCAGCAGCTTGGGCACATCGAACACCGGGGAGCTGTTTTTT. It encodes CASSLGTSNTGELFF.

The V and J genes are TRBV7-8 and TRBJ2-7, with a weak D call TRBD2 (6 bases). The CDR3 is 17 residues long. V was pared by 1 base and J by 0 bases, with 16 bases between. CDR1 SGHVS and CDR2 FQNEAQ come from the germline V gene. This chain's CDR3 is CASSLVGRGGDSYEQYF. The DNA for the CDR3 is TGTGCCAGCAGCTTAGTAGGGCGCGGCGGGGACTCCTACGAGCAGTACTTC.

The chain uses TRBV5-1 and TRBJ2-3; D gene uncertain. Per the germline V gene, CDR1 is SGHRS and CDR2 is YFSETQ. The germline V and J ends were trimmed by 1 base and 6 bases, with 15 bases remaining between them. This CDR3 is built from 15 residues. CDR3 bases: TGCGCCAGCAGCTTGTTGTCACACACACGCGATACGCAGTATTTT. Translation gives CASSLLSHTRDTQYF.

The chain is built from TRBV7-2 and TRBJ2-3; D uncertain. This CDR3 is built from 12 residues. Germline CDR1 reads SGHTA; CDR2 reads FQGNSA. With 1 base removed from V and 8 bases from J, the gap between germline ends came to 7 bases. This CDR3 is CASSLDRFTQYF. Here the CDR3 DNA reads TGTGCCAGCAGCTTAGATCGGTTTACGCAGTATTTT. Complete variable domain (other parts from reference TRBV7-2 and TRBJ2-3): GAGVSQSPSNKVTEKGKDVELRCDPISGHTALYWYRQSLGQGLEFLIYFQGNSAPDKSGLPSDRFSAERTGGSVSTLTIQRTQQEDSAVYLCASSLDRFTQYFGPGTRLTVL.

As DNA, the CDR3 is TGTGCCAGCAGCTTATTACCCCGAGGGAGGGAAAAACTGTTTTTT. The encoded protein is CASSLLPRGREKLFF. This chain connects TRBV7-8 to TRBJ1-4; D unresolved. This CDR3 has 15 residues. CDR1 is SGHVS and CDR2 is FQNEAQ in the germline V gene. Trimming pared 2 bases from V and 8 bases from J, leaving 15 bases between.

This clone has more than one count but fewer than ten. The rearrangement links TRBV30 to TRBJ1-6; 8 bases align to TRBD1. Germline-derived CDR1 and CDR2 are GTSNPN and SVGIG (reference sequence). There are 15 residues in the CDR3. The V gene end was trimmed by 0 bases and the J gene end by 13 bases; junction bases not matched to a gene: 11. The CDR3 loop reads CAWSVLPDRGGPLHF. CDR3 in DNA: TGTGCCTGGAGTGTATTACCCGACAGGGGCGGTCCCCTCCACTTT.

This chain connects TRBV11-2 to TRBJ1-1; 8 bases line up with TRBD1. The CDR3 spans 15 residues. Germline trimming cut 5 bases from V and 4 bases from J; bases unmatched to any gene: 9. Germline-derived CDR1 and CDR2 are SGHAT and FQNNGV. Here the CDR3 DNA reads TGTGCCAGCAGCCCCTGGACAGGGTTGATCACTGAAGCTTTCTTT. It yields the protein CASSPWTGLITEAFF.

In this sample, this clone turned up a few times. The chain uses TRBV4-1 and TRBJ1-3; the match to TRBD1 covers 8 bases. CDR3 length: 19 residues. Germline trimming cut 4 bases from V and 2 bases from J; bases unmatched to any gene: 16. The germline V gene encodes CDR1 MGHRA and CDR2 YSYEKL. The DNA for the CDR3 is TGCGCCAGCAGCCGTCAGATATGGGACAGGAGACCTACTGGAAACACCATATATTTT. Protein sequence: CASSRQIWDRRPTGNTIYF.

This clone was seen more than once but under ten times. V and J are TRBV5-1 and TRBJ2-3; D gene ambiguous. V was pared by 0 bases and J by 2 bases, with 4 bases between. The germline V gene encodes CDR1 SGHRS and CDR2 YFSETQ. The CDR3 consists of 13 residues. The CDR3, as DNA: TGCGCCAGCAGCTTGGATCACACAGATACGCAGTATTTT. Encoded protein: CASSLDHTDTQYF.

The chain joins TRBV5-4 to TRBJ2-7; D gene unclear. The CDR3 covers 13 residues. The germline V gene encodes CDR1 SGHNT and CDR2 YYREEE (reference sequence). Trimming pared 3 bases from V and 3 bases from J, leaving 10 bases between. CDR3 sequence: CASSCSTDYEQYV. The DNA of the CDR3 is TGTGCCAGCAGCTGTTCAACGGACTACGAGCAGTACGTC.

The V and J genes are TRBV18 and TRBJ2-7; D is possibly TRBD2 (5 bases). The CDR3 is 14 residues long. The V and J ends lost 2 bases and 5 bases respectively, with 13 bases between them. Looked up from germline, CDR1 is KGHSH and CDR2 is LQKENI. As DNA, the CDR3 is TGTGCCAGCTCACCAACCGGGATTGAAGACGAGCAGTACGTC. Residues: CASSPTGIEDEQYV.

CDR3 bases: TGTGCCAGCAGTGATTTAGCGAATAGCTCCTACGAGCAGTACTTC. Translating gives CASSDLANSSYEQYF. The chain uses TRBV6-4 and TRBJ2-7, with D maybe TRBD2 (5 bases). Germline V gene lookup returns CDR1 MRHNA and CDR2 SNTAGT. This CDR3 is built from 15 residues. Trimming removed 3 bases from V and 0 bases from J, with 12 bases in between.

The chain carries TRBV27 and TRBJ2-1; 14 nucleotides match TRBD2. Trimming took 5 bases from V and 9 from J; bases not matched to a gene: 9. The CDR3 is 16 amino acids. Germline CDR1 and CDR2: MNHEY and SMNVEV (reference sequence). This CDR3 is CASSPPTSGGAGEQFF. The CDR3, as DNA: TGTGCCAGCAGTCCCCCGACTAGCGGGGGGGCTGGTGAGCAGTTCTTC.

The chain employs TRBV10-3 and TRBJ1-2; 7 nucleotides match TRBD1. Germline CDR1 and CDR2: ENHRY and SYGVKD. The CDR3 spans 13 residues. V was clipped by 2 bases and J by 4 bases; unmatched bases: 1. The CDR3 coding sequence is TGTGCCATCAGTGAGGACAGGGTCTATGGCTACACCTTC. Translation gives CAISEDRVYGYTF.